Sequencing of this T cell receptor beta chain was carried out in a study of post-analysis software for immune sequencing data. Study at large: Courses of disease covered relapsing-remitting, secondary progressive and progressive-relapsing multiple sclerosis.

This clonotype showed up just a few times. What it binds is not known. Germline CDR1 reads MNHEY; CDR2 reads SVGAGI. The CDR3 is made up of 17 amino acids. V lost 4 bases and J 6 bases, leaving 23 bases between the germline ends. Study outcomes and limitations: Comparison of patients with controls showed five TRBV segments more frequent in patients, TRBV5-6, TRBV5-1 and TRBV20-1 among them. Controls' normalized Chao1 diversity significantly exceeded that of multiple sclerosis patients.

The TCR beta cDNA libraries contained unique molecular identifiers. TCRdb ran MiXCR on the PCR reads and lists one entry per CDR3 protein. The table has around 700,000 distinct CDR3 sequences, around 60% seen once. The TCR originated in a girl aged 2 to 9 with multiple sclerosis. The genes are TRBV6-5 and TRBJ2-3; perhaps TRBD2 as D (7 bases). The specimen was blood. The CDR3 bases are TGTGCCAGCAGTTCCCGACACGCGGGGGCAGGCGTCGATACGCAGTATTTT. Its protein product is CASSSRHAGAGVDTQYF.